This T cell receptor beta chain was recorded in a study of human T cells and chemical hapten exposure. Study-wide points: TCRs above 1 in 1000 frequency stayed constant with DPC sensitization.

Time point given: pre-sensitization, week 0. Sample treatment: therapeutic diphenylcyclopropenone sensitization with weekly scalp DPC. This clonotype showed up just a few times. The antigen remains undetermined. This CDR3 contains 14 residues. Germline CDR1 MNHEY, CDR2 SMNVEV (reference sequence). V lost 4 bases and J lost 4; bases outside the gene matches: 4. In the authors' workflow: TCRs per sample had a median of approximately 98,000 and ranged from about 20,000 to 700,000. TCRdb re-called the RACE reads with MiXCR, one entry per CDR3 protein. Clone size and V and J calls follow TCRdb, not the original study. The sample has 180,000 or so distinct CDR3 sequences, more than 25% seen once.

This TCR derives from a woman younger than 45 with alopecia areata. Some clones in this sample may be carry-over from other donors' samples. The material was whole blood, obtained in connection with sensitization to the hapten diphenylcyclopropenone (DPC). The chain combines TRBV27 with TRBJ2-1; 7 nucleotides match TRBD1. The CDR3 sequence: CASSSPGQYNEQFF. CDR3 DNA sequence: TGTGCCAGCAGTTCACCGGGACAGTACAATGAGCAGTTCTTC.